This T cell receptor beta chain was documented in a study of shared clonotypes between healthy human individuals. Each subset's genomic DNA was shared equally among a number of immunoSEQ plates. Profiled with immunoSEQ multiplex PCR; TCRdb holds only in-frame clones, not every one. The table has around 2.5 million clones, approximately 93% seen once. This CDR3 region has 14 residues. Germline V gene data show CDR1 as SGHNT and CDR2 as YYREEE (reference sequence). The V segment lost 1 base and the J segment 5 bases; nucleotides outside the gene matches: 5. Recent vaccinations or acute infections were absent in the healthy HIV-negative adult donors. All the donors were Caucasian adults who lived in Nashville, Tennessee. Note on this clone: The antigen remains unidentified.

Study observations and caveats: Among the subsets, naive ones generally showed larger estimated richness than memory ones.

The V call is TRBV5-4, the J call TRBJ2-5; 7 bases line up with TRBD1. This sequence originates from a man younger than 30 in good health. Some clones in this sample may be carry-over from other donors' samples. Sequencing input: naive CD4+ T cells from PBMCs. Subset meaning: CD45RA+ positively selected. CDR3 DNA sequence: TGTGCCAGCAGCTTGAACAGGGGTAGGGAGACCCAGTACTTC. Its protein product is CASSLNRGRETQYF.